Shown below are 3 T cell receptor beta chains from a single sample sequenced in a study of T cells in women clearing cervical HPV infection. Libraries were prepared by immunoSEQ multiplex PCR; TCRdb keeps only in-frame clonotypes and omits some of them. The sample spans more than 20,000 clones; the ten largest clones claim around 3.3%. Sequenced input: blood buffy coat. These receptors all come from a woman aged 18 to 75 with a cervical HPV16 infection that either progressed to CIN3+ or cleared (not recorded which).

About this clone: The read gets to within 3 residues of the CDR3 end, and the germline J gene fills in the rest. V gene TRBV5-1 combines with J gene TRBJ2-5, with 8 bases matching TRBD2. The CDR3 covers 16 residues. In germline, CDR1 is SGHRS, CDR2 YFSETQ. With 7 bases clipped from V and 7 bases from J, the junction kept 18 bases outside the gene matches. Incomplete CDR3 DNA: TGCGCCAGCTCTATTGTCCTAGCGGGCCCTGCACGGACC. Translated, it gives CASSIVLAGPART. The whole CDR3 sequence is CASSIVLAGPARTQYF.

Worth noting for this clone: The observed sequence ends 3 residues before the CDR3 terminus, with the missing tail filled in from the germline J gene. V usage is TRBV19 and J usage is TRBJ2-7; D is possibly TRBD2 (5 bases). The V gene's germline CDR1 is LNHDA and CDR2 SQIVND (reference sequence). V lost 7 bases, J lost 3 bases, and 7 bases lay in between. The CDR3 sequence is 11 residues long. CDR3 bases read: TGTGCCAGTAAGGCGGGCTACGAG. This gives the protein CASKAGYE. The full CDR3 is CASKAGYEQYF.

As to this clone: The sequenced fragment ends 3 residues before the CDR3 boundary, so the rest is inferred from the germline J gene. V usage is TRBV5-6 and J usage is TRBJ1-1; the D is unclear. Trimming stripped 0 bases from V and 1 base from J, with 7 bases between. The CDR3 sequence is 14 residues long. Germline CDR1 reads SGHDT; CDR2 reads YYEEEE. The sequenced part of the CDR3 DNA is TGTGCCAGCAGCTTGGGACTGACGAACACTGAA. This gives the protein CASSLGLTNTE. Given in full, the CDR3 is CASSLGLTNTEAFF.